The clone carrying this T cell receptor (beta chain) was observed a single time. Its antigen remains unknown. The data belong to a study of T cell repertoires in cytomegalovirus infection. Study-wide results and limits: The cumulative frequency of public TCR beta families identified carriers of CMV plus the relevant HLA. HLA-C-restricted CMV clonotypes gave the most frequent clonotype in two of eight donors.

Germline assignment: CDR1 SGHVT and CDR2 SQSDAQ. The V and J ends lost 6 bases and 5 bases respectively, with 17 bases between them. This CDR3 has 15 residues. TCRdb processed the reads anew with MiXCR; each CDR3 protein has one entry. Of about 85,000 distinct CDR3 sequences in the sample, about half were seen once. The sample consisted of CD8+ T cells from cultured PBMCs, taken from culture after CMV antigen stimulation. This TCR was recovered from a human donor in good health (CMV status not recorded). Some clones in this sample may be carry-over from other donors' samples. The chain employs TRBV7-4 and TRBJ2-1; D possibly matches TRBD1 or TRBD2 (6 bases each). In DNA, the CDR3 is TGTGCCAGCAGTGGAGGGACATATACACACAATGAGCAGTTCTTC. Residues: CASSGGTYTHNEQFF.